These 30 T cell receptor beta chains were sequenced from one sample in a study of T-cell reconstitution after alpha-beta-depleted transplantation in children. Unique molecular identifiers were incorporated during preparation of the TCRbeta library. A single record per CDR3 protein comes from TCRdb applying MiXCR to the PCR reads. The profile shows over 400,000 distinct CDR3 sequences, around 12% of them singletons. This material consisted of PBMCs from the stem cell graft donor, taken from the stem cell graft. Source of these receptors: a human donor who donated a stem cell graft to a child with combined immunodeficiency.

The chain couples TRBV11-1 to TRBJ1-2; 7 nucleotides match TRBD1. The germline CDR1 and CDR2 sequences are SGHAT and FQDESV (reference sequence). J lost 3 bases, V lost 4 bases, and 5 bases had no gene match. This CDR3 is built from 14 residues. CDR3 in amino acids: CASSSGQGDYGYTF. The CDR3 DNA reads TGTGCCAGCAGCTCCGGGCAGGGGGACTATGGCTACACCTTC.

The CDR3: CASSQDWTGRAQYVGNTIYF. The CDR3 DNA reads TGTGCCAGCAGCCAAGATTGGACAGGGCGAGCTCAATACGTTGGAAACACCATATATTTT. V is TRBV3-1 and J is TRBJ1-3; 8 bases are shared with TRBD1. Germline assignment: CDR1 LGHDT and CDR2 YNNKEL (reference sequence). Trimming took 0 bases from V and 3 from J; bases not matched to a gene: 16. CDR3 length equals 20 residues.

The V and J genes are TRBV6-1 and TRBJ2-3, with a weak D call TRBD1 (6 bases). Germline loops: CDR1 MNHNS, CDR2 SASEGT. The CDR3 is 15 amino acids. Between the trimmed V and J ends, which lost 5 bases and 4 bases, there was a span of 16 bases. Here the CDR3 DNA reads TGTGCCAGCAGTAAACTTGGGGGCGAGGCAGATACGCAGTATTTT. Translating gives CASSKLGGEADTQYF.

The DNA of the CDR3 is TGCGCCAGCAGCCCCAGGACTAGCGGGAGAGAAGATACGCAGTATTTT. Its protein is CASSPRTSGREDTQYF. V is TRBV5-1 and J is TRBJ2-3, with TRBD2 matching over 13 bases. This CDR3 has 16 residues. V shed 4 bases, J shed 5 bases, and the junction held 7 bases outside the gene matches. Germline CDR1 reads SGHRS; CDR2 reads YFSETQ.

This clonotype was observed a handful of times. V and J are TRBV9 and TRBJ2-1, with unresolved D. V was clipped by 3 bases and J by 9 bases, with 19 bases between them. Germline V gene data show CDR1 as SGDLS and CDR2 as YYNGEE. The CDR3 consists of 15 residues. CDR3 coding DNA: TGTGCCAGCAGCGCCTATACCTTCTCGGAAACTGAGCAGTTCTTC. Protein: CASSAYTFSETEQFF.

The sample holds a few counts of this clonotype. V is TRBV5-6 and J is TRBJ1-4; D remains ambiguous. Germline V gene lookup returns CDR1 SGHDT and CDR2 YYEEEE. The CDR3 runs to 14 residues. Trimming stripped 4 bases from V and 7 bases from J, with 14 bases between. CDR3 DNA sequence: TGTGCCAGCAGCGAGTTACCCGAATCTGAAAAACTGTTTTTT. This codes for CASSELPESEKLFF.

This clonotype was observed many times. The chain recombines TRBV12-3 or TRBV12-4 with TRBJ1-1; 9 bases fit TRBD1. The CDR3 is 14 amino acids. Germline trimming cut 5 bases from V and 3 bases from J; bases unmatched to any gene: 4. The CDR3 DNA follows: TGTGCCAGCAGTGCGACAGGGGGTTACACTGAAGCTTTCTTT. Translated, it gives CASSATGGYTEAFF.

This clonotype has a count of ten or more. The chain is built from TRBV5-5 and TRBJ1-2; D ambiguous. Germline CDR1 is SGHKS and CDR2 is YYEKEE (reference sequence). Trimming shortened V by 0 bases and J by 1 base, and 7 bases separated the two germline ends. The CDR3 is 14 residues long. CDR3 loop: CASSLATVNYGYTF. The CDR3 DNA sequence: TGTGCCAGCAGCTTGGCTACAGTTAACTATGGCTACACCTTC. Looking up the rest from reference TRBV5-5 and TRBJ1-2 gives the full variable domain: DAGVTQSPTHLIKTRGQQVTLRCSPISGHKSVSWYQQVLGQGPQFIFQYYEKEERGRGNFPDRFSARQFPNYSSELNVNALLLGDSALYLCASSLATVNYGYTFGSGTRLTVV.

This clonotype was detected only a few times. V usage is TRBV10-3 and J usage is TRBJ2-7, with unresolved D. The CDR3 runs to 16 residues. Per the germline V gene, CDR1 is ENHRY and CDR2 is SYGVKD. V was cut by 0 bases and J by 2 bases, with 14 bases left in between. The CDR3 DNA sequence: TGTGCCATCAGTGAGTCGAGAGCAGTTGGAACCTACGAGCAGTACTTC. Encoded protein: CAISESRAVGTYEQYF.

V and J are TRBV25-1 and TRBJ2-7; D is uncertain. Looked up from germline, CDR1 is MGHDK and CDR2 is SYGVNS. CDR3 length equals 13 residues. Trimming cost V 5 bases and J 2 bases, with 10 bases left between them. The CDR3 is CASSRAGTYEQYF. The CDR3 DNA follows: TGTGCCAGCAGTCGGGCAGGAACCTACGAGCAGTACTTC.

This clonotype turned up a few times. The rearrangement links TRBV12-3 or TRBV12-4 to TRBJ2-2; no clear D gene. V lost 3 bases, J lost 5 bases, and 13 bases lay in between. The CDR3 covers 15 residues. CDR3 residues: CASSFVDLGTGELFF. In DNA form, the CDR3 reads TGTGCCAGCAGTTTTGTTGACCTGGGGACCGGGGAGCTGTTTTTT.

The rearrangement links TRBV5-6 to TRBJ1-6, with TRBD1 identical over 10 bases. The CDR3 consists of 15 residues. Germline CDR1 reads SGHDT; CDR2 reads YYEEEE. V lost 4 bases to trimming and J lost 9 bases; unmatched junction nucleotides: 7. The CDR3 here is CASSLAGTGVSPLHF. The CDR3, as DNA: TGTGCCAGCAGCCTGGCCGGGACAGGGGTTTCACCCCTCCACTTT.

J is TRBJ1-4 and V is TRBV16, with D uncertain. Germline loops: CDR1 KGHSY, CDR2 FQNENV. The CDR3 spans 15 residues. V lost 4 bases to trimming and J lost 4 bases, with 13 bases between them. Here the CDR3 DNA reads TGTGCCAGCAGCCCGAAAGCCGGAAATAATGAAAAACTGTTTTTT. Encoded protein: CASSPKAGNNEKLFF.

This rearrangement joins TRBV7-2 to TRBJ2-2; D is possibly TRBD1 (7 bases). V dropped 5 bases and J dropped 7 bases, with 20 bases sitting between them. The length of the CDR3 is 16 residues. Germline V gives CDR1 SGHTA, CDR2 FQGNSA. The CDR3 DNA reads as TGTGCCAGCAGCCCTGGGTTCAGGGGGGCTGGCGGGGAGCTGTTTTTT. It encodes CASSPGFRGAGGELFF.

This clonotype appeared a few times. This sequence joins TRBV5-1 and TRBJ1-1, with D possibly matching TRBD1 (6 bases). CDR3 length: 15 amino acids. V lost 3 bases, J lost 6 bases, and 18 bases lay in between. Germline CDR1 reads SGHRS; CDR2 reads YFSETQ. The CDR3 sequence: CASSWGGREGSEAFF. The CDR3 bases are TGCGCCAGCAGCTGGGGGGGCAGGGAAGGGTCTGAAGCTTTCTTT.

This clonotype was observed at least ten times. The CDR3 here is CASSRALFSYEQYF. The DNA for the CDR3 is TGTGCCAGCAGTCGGGCACTATTCTCCTACGAGCAGTACTTC. This sequence joins TRBV27 and TRBJ2-7; D gene uncertain. This CDR3 comprises 14 residues. Germline CDR1 is MNHEY and CDR2 is SMNVEV (reference sequence). Trimming cost V 5 bases and J 0 bases, with 11 bases left between them.

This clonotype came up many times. The CDR3 loop reads CASSVGGMEPRERNTEAFF. The CDR3 DNA sequence: TGTGCCAGCAGCGTAGGGGGCATGGAGCCACGCGAAAGGAACACTGAAGCTTTCTTT. The rearrangement uses TRBV9 and TRBJ1-1; D possibly corresponds to TRBD1 (5 bases). The V end was cut by 0 bases, the J end by 1 base, with 22 bases between. Germline CDR1 SGDLS, CDR2 YYNGEE. This CDR3 spans 19 amino acids. Variable domain in full (rest from reference TRBV9 and TRBJ1-1): DSGVTQTPKHLITATGQRVTLRCSPRSGDLSVYWYQQSLDQGLQFLIQYYNGEERAKGNILERFSAQQFPDLHSELNLSSLELGDSALYFCASSVGGMEPRERNTEAFFGQGTRLTVV.

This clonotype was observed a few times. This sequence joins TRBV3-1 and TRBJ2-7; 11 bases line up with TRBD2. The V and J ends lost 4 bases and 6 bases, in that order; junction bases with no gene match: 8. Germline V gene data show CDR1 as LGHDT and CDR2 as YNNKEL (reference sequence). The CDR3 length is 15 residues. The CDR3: CASSRLTSGASEQYF. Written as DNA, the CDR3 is TGTGCCAGCAGCCGGTTGACTAGCGGGGCATCCGAGCAGTACTTC.

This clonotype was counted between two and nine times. CDR3 sequence: CSARYAGTGDGKTQYF. The CDR3 DNA reads as TGCAGTGCTAGATATGCGGGGACAGGGGATGGAAAGACCCAGTACTTC. The V and J genes are TRBV20-1 and TRBJ2-5, with TRBD1 matching over 10 bases. There are 16 residues in the CDR3. The germline CDR1 and CDR2 sequences are DFQATT and SNEGSKA (reference sequence). The V segment lost 2 bases and the J segment 6 bases; nucleotides outside the gene matches: 12.

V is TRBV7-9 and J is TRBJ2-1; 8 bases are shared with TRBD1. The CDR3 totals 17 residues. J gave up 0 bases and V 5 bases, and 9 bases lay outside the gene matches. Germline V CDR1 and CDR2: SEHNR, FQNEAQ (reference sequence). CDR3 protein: CASSPYRQGSSYNEQFF. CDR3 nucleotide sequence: TGTGCCAGCAGCCCTTACCGACAGGGGAGCTCCTACAATGAGCAGTTCTTC.

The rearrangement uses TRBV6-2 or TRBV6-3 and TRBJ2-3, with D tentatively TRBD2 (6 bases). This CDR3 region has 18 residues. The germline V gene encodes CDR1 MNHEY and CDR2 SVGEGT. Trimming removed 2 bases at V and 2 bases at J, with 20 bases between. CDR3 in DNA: TGTGCCAGCAGTTACCCCCCGGGGTGGCAGCGGGTCACAGATACGCAGTATTTT. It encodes CASSYPPGWQRVTDTQYF.

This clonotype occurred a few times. This CDR3 is CASSSSWVPNEQFF. CDR3 nucleotide sequence: TGTGCCAGCAGTTCCTCTTGGGTCCCGAATGAGCAGTTCTTC. This sequence joins TRBV12-3 or TRBV12-4 and TRBJ2-1; no clear D. The CDR3 runs 14 residues. Trimming removed 4 bases from V and 7 bases from J, with 14 bases in between.

The CDR3 nucleotides are TGTGCCATCAGGGAGGCCACGGAGGCTACGGAGCAGTACTTC. Translation gives CAIREATEATEQYF. V gene TRBV10-3 combines with J gene TRBJ2-7; TRBD2 might be the D (5 bases). The CDR3 length is 14 residues. The V gene lost 6 bases and the J gene lost 7 bases, with 19 bases spanning the gap. Germline V gene sequence: CDR1 ENHRY, CDR2 SYGVKD.

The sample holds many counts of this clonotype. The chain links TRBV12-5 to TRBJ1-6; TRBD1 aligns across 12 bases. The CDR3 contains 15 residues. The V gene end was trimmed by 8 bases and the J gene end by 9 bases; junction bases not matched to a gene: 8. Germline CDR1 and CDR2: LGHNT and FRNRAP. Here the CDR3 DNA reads TGTGCTAGTCCCCTGGGGACAGGGGGCAGTTCACCCCTCCACTTT. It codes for CASPLGTGGSSPLHF.

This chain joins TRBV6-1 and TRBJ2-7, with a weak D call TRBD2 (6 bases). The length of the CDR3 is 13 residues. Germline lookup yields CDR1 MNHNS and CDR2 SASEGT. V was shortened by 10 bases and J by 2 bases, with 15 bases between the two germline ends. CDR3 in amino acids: CATRGTYAYEQYF. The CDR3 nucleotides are TGTGCCACCCGGGGGACTTACGCCTACGAGCAGTACTTC.

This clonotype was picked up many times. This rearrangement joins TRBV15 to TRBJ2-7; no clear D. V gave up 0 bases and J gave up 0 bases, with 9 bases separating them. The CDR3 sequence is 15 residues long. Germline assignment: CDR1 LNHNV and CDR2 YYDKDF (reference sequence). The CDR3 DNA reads TGTGCCACCAGCAGAGATCGGTCGAGCTCCTACGAGCAGTACTTC. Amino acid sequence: CATSRDRSSSYEQYF.

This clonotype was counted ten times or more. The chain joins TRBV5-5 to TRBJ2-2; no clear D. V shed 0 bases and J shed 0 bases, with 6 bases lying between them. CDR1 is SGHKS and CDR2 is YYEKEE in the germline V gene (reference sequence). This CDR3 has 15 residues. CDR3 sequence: CASSLGLPNTGELFF. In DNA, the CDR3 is TGTGCCAGCAGCTTGGGACTCCCGAACACCGGGGAGCTGTTTTTT.

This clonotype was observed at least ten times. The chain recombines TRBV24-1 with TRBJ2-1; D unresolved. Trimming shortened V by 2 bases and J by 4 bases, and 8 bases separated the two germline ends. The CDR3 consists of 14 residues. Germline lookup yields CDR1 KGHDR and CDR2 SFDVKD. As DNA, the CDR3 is TGTGCCACCAGTGATTGGCAGCTGTACAATGAGCAGTTCTTC. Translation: CATSDWQLYNEQFF.

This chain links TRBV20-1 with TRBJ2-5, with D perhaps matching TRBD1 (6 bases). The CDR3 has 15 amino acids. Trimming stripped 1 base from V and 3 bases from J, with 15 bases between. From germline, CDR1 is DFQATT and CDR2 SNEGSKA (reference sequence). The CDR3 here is CSARGYGTFKETQYF. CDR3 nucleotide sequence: TGCAGTGCTAGAGGGTACGGGACATTCAAAGAGACCCAGTACTTC.

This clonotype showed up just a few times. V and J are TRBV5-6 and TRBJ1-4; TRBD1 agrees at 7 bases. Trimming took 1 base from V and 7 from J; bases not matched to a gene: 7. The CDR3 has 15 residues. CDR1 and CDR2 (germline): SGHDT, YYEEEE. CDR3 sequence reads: CASSLLAGGGEKLFF. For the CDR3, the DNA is TGTGCCAGCAGCTTGTTAGCAGGGGGAGGTGAAAAACTGTTTTTT.